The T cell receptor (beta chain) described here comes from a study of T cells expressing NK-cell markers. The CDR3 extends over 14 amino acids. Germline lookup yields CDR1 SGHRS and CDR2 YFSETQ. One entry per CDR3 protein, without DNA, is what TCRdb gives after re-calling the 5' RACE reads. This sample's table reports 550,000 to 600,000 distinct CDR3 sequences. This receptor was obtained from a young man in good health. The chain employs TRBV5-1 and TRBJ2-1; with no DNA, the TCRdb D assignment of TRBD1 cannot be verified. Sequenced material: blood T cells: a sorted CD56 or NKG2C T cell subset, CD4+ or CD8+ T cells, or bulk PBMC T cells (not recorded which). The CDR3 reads CASSSRQGPGEQFF.